The rows below give T cell receptor beta chains drawn from one sample of a study of siplizumab effects on memory and regulatory T cells. TCRdb's copy holds only in-frame clones and misses some; the assay was immunoSEQ multiplex PCR. The data show about 100,000 clones, 80% to 95% seen once. The sequencing input was CD4+ T cells sorted from blood. All receptors come from a human donor in good health. Some clones in this sample may be carry-over from other donors' samples. The CDR3 runs from the conserved cysteine through the conserved F or W. The D gene is left open where the match is weak. A row's size may be missing; if present it is once, few, many or a size class.

d_call	v_call	j_call	clone_size	cdr3_aa	cdr3_nt
-	TRBV5-1	TRBJ2-3	-	CASSQVLGGDTQYF	TGCGCCAGCAGCCAAGTGCTAGGGGGAGATACGCAGTATTTT
-	TRBV5-4	TRBJ2-7	-	CASSLGARTEQYF	TGTGCCAGCAGCTTGGGGGCGAGGACCGAGCAGTACTTC
TRBD2	TRBV4-1	TRBJ2-5	-	CASSQGTSAETQYF	TGCGCCAGCAGCCAAGGGACTAGCGCCGAGACCCAGTACTTC
-	TRBV19	TRBJ1-1	few	CASSNAGMNTEAFF	TGTGCCAGTAGTAACGCAGGGATGAACACTGAAGCTTTCTTT
-	TRBV19	TRBJ1-1	-	CASRGAVLTEAFF	TGTGCCAGTAGGGGTGCGGTCTTAACTGAAGCTTTCTTT
-	TRBV19	TRBJ2-7	few	CASSLSLGEQYF	TGTGCCAGTAGTCTCTCTCTCGGAGAGCAGTACTTC
-	TRBV19	TRBJ1-3	-	CARGSGNTIYF	TGTGCCAGGGGCTCTGGAAACACCATATATTTT
TRBD2	TRBV7-7	TRBJ2-3	-	CASSPRGAGSGTQYF	TGTGCTAGCAGCCCCCGGGGAGCGGGGAGCGGTACGCAGTATTTT
-	TRBV18	TRBJ2-7	-	CASSLNGQLSYEQYF	TGTGCCAGCTCATTAAACGGACAGCTCTCCTACGAGCAGTACTTC
-	TRBV28	TRBJ2-2	few	CASSLRTVKTGELFF	TGTGCCAGCAGTCTCCGGACGGTTAAAACCGGGGAGCTGTTTTTT
-	TRBV25-1	TRBJ1-1	-	CASSLALAFGTEAFF	TGTGCCAGCAGCCTAGCCCTGGCGTTCGGCACTGAAGCTTTCTTT
-	TRBV6-5	TRBJ1-2	-	CASRGRAYGYTF	TGTGCCAGCAGGGGTCGGGCCTATGGCTACACCTTC
TRBD1	TRBV2	TRBJ2-1	-	CASRRGQVAYNEQFF	TGTGCCAGCAGGAGGGGACAGGTAGCCTACAATGAGCAGTTCTTC
TRBD1	TRBV19	TRBJ2-3	-	CASSTGGGADTQYF	TGTGCCAGTTCAACAGGGGGTGGAGCAGATACGCAGTATTTT
-	TRBV6-5	TRBJ2-7	-	CASIYTYEQYF	TGTGCCAGCATTTACACCTACGAGCAGTACTTC
-	TRBV19	TRBJ1-5	-	CASSTGDLQPQHF	TGTGCCAGTAGTACGGGGGACCTTCAGCCCCAGCATTTT
-	TRBV6-1	TRBJ1-4	-	CASIAGVSNEKLFF	TGTGCCAGCATTGCCGGAGTGTCCAATGAAAAACTGTTTTTT
-	TRBV2	TRBJ1-1	-	CASSVVGAMNTEAFF	TGTGCCAGCAGTGTTGTTGGGGCGATGAACACTGAAGCTTTCTTT
TRBD1	TRBV2	TRBJ2-5	-	CASSATGTVYF	TGTGCCAGCAGCGCCACCGGGACAGTTTACTTC
-	TRBV11-2	TRBJ1-1	-	CASSLVGGGSGTEAFF	TGTGCCAGCAGCTTAGTGGGTGGGGGGAGTGGCACTGAAGCTTTCTTT
-	TRBV6-1	TRBJ2-7	-	CASSSYSYEQYF	TGTGCCAGCAGCTCATACTCCTACGAGCAGTACTTC
-	TRBV11-2	TRBJ1-5	few	CASSSMPDQPQHF	TGTGCCAGCAGCTCCATGCCCGATCAGCCCCAGCATTTT
-	TRBV7-3	TRBJ2-3	-	CASSFGGTDTQYF	TGTGCCAGCAGCTTCGGGGGCACAGATACGCAGTATTTT
-	TRBV7-3	TRBJ2-2	-	CASSPIRLTNTGELFF	TGTGCCAGCAGCCCTATACGTCTTACCAACACCGGGGAGCTGTTTTTT
TRBD1	TRBV7-8	TRBJ2-7	-	CASSLAYRGTYEQYF	TGTGCCAGCAGCTTAGCTTACAGGGGTACCTACGAGCAGTACTTC
-	TRBV18	TRBJ1-2	-	CASSPQSQTGPYGYTF	TGTGCCAGCTCACCGCAATCGCAGACAGGCCCCTATGGCTACACCTTC
TRBD2	TRBV6-5	TRBJ2-7	-	CASSYQQAGVEQYF	TGTGCCAGCAGTTACCAACAGGCGGGAGTTGAGCAGTACTTC
TRBD1	TRBV6-5	TRBJ1-1	once	CASQGARVGEAFF	TGTGCCAGCCAGGGGGCGCGGGTTGGTGAAGCTTTCTTT
-	TRBV25-1	TRBJ2-1	-	CASSEGIMGIKQFF	TGTGCCAGCAGTGAGGGGATAATGGGGATTAAGCAGTTCTTC
TRBD1	TRBV5-1	TRBJ1-4	-	CASSLGYKGASEKLFF	TGCGCCAGCAGCTTGGGTTATAAGGGGGCGAGTGAAAAACTGTTTTTT
TRBD1	TRBV27	TRBJ2-5	-	CASSFRQGGETQYF	TGTGCCAGCAGTTTCCGACAGGGTGGCGAGACCCAGTACTTC